These T cell receptor beta chains were read from a single sample in a study of shared clonotypes between healthy human individuals. TCRdb's copy holds only in-frame clones and misses some; the assay was immunoSEQ multiplex PCR. The sample includes roughly 2 million clones, 90% to 95% seen only once; the top ten take more than 0.1%. The sequenced material came from naive CD4+ T cells sorted from blood. These receptors originate from a man younger than 30 in good health. Both conserved end residues are part of each CDR3. D genes are given only for firm matches. Rows may omit the clone size; those that give it use once, few, many or a size class.

V: TRBV19
D: TRBD1
J: TRBJ2-7
size: once
DNA: TGTGCCAGTAGTAGGACAGGCGGATTCTACGAGCAGTACTTC
CDR3: CASSRTGGFYEQYF

V: TRBV18
D: .
J: TRBJ2-6
size: .
DNA: TGTGCCAGCTCAGCAGGATTCTCTGGGGCCAACGTCCTGACTTTC
CDR3: CASSAGFSGANVLTF

V: TRBV2
D: .
J: TRBJ2-4
size: .
DNA: TGTGCCAGCAGTGACCAGGGGAAAAACATTCAGTACTTC
CDR3: CASSDQGKNIQYF

V: TRBV10-3
D: .
J: TRBJ2-5
size: .
DNA: TGTGCCATCAGGGCATCCCAAGAGACCCAGTACTTC
CDR3: CAIRASQETQYF

V: TRBV6-4
D: .
J: TRBJ1-1
size: .
DNA: TGTGCCAGCAGTGCAAGGCGGTCGAAGAACACTGAAGCTTTCTTT
CDR3: CASSARRSKNTEAFF

V: TRBV6-1
D: .
J: TRBJ1-1
size: once
DNA: TGTGCCAGCAGTGGAATCGGACCGCGCACTGAAGCTTTCTTT
CDR3: CASSGIGPRTEAFF

V: TRBV6-1
D: .
J: TRBJ1-2
size: .
DNA: TGTGCCAGCAGTGACCCCGGCAGGGGCTATGGCTACACCTTC
CDR3: CASSDPGRGYGYTF

V: TRBV6-5
D: .
J: TRBJ1-2
size: .
DNA: TGTGCCAGCAGTTACGGGGGCTTCTATGGCTACACCTTC
CDR3: CASSYGGFYGYTF

V: TRBV2
D: .
J: TRBJ1-4
size: .
DNA: TGTGCCAGCAGTGAAAACAGAAGTTTCGAAAAACTGTTTTTT
CDR3: CASSENRSFEKLFF

V: TRBV7-9
D: TRBD2
J: TRBJ2-3
size: once
DNA: TGTGCCAGCAGCTTAGCCCTTGGGCTAGCGGGGATCACAGATACGCAGTATTTT
CDR3: CASSLALGLAGITDTQYF

V: TRBV6-1
D: TRBD1
J: TRBJ1-4
size: .
DNA: TGTGCCAGCAGAAGACAACAGGGGAACAATGAAAAACTGTTTTTT
CDR3: CASRRQQGNNEKLFF

V: TRBV7-8
D: TRBD1
J: TRBJ1-6
size: .
DNA: TGTGCCAGCAGCTTCCAGACAGGGAGTAATTCACCCCTCCACTTT
CDR3: CASSFQTGSNSPLHF

V: TRBV6-4
D: .
J: TRBJ2-2
size: once
DNA: TGTGCCAGCAGACAGGGCGGGGAGCTGTTTTTT
CDR3: CASRQGGELFF

V: TRBV12-5
D: .
J: TRBJ1-4
size: .
DNA: TGTGCTAGTGGGGGTGGGCGGCCTAATGAAAAACTGTTTTTT
CDR3: CASGGGRPNEKLFF

V: TRBV18
D: TRBD2
J: TRBJ2-3
size: .
DNA: TGTGCCAGCTCACCACCGGGAGGGCCTGATACGCAGTATTTT
CDR3: CASSPPGGPDTQYF

V: TRBV10-2
D: .
J: TRBJ2-7
size: .
DNA: TGCGCCAGCAGTGAAGCTTTACCGCGCCAGCAGTACTTC
CDR3: CASSEALPRQQYF

V: TRBV29-1
D: TRBD1
J: TRBJ2-3
size: .
DNA: TGCAGCGTCGGGACAGGGTCCACAGATACGCAGTATTTT
CDR3: CSVGTGSTDTQYF

V: TRBV18
D: .
J: TRBJ1-3
size: .
DNA: TGTGCCAGCTCACCTATGACTGGGGCGTTTGGAAACACCATATATTTT
CDR3: CASSPMTGAFGNTIYF

V: TRBV28
D: .
J: TRBJ1-2
size: .
DNA: TGTGCCAGCAGTCTCGAAACGCCGGTAGGGTATGGCTACACCTTC
CDR3: CASSLETPVGYGYTF

V: TRBV5-4
D: .
J: TRBJ1-1
size: .
DNA: TGTGCCAGCAGCTTGGCCGGAGCTCTGGGGGCTTTCTTT
CDR3: CASSLAGALGAFF

V: TRBV11-2
D: .
J: TRBJ2-3
size: once
DNA: TGTGCCAGCAGCTTAGGTTCGCTTCCCACAGATACGCAGTATTTT
CDR3: CASSLGSLPTDTQYF

V: TRBV5-4
D: TRBD2
J: TRBJ2-7
size: .
DNA: TGTGCCAGCAGCTTGCCTAGCGGGAACTCCTACGAGCAGTACTTC
CDR3: CASSLPSGNSYEQYF

V: TRBV27
D: .
J: TRBJ2-2
size: .
DNA: TGTGCCAGCAGTTTCAGGGAGAACACCGGGGAGCTGTTTTTT
CDR3: CASSFRENTGELFF

V: TRBV10-3
D: .
J: TRBJ1-1
size: .
DNA: TGTGCCATCAGTGGATACCTGAGGACTGAAGCTTTCTTT
CDR3: CAISGYLRTEAFF

V: TRBV18
D: .
J: TRBJ1-4
size: .
DNA: TGTGCCAGCTCACCGGGCTTCGGTAATGAAAAACTGTTTTTT
CDR3: CASSPGFGNEKLFF

V: TRBV9
D: .
J: TRBJ1-2
size: .
DNA: TGTGCCAGCAGCGCTACGGACGGGATTTATGGCTACACCTTC
CDR3: CASSATDGIYGYTF

V: TRBV5-1
D: .
J: TRBJ2-5
size: .
DNA: TGCGCCAGCAGCTTGGCCGGGGAGGTCCGAGAGACCCAGTACTTC
CDR3: CASSLAGEVRETQYF

V: TRBV6-5
D: .
J: TRBJ2-1
size: .
DNA: TGTGCCAGCAGTTTCCTCGGGGGAACCAACAATGAGCAGTTCTTC
CDR3: CASSFLGGTNNEQFF

V: TRBV10-1
D: .
J: TRBJ2-7
size: once
DNA: TGCGCCAGCAGTTTACAGGGATTAGGAAAGCAGTACTTC
CDR3: CASSLQGLGKQYF

V: TRBV9
D: TRBD1
J: TRBJ1-1
size: .
DNA: TGTGCCAGCAGCGTAGCGGCGGGACAGGGGGCGGGTGAAGCTTTCTTT
CDR3: CASSVAAGQGAGEAFF

V: TRBV2
D: TRBD2
J: TRBJ2-3
size: .
DNA: TGTGCCAGCAGTTCATCCCCGGGACTAGCGGGCATAAAGGTAACAGATACGCAGTATTTT
CDR3: CASSSSPGLAGIKVTDTQYF

V: TRBV18
D: .
J: TRBJ1-1
size: .
DNA: TGTGCCAGCTCACCACAAATAGGAGAAGCTTTCTTT
CDR3: CASSPQIGEAFF

V: TRBV2
D: .
J: TRBJ1-5
size: .
DNA: TGTGCCAGCAGATCTTTAGGGGCCCAGCATTTT
CDR3: CASRSLGAQHF

V: TRBV30
D: .
J: TRBJ2-4
size: .
DNA: TGTGCCTGGTCGGTCGAGGGTAGTAGGTACTTC
CDR3: CAWSVEGSRYF

V: TRBV5-1
D: TRBD2
J: TRBJ2-7
size: .
DNA: TGCGCCAGCAGCGTACAGCGGGAGAGCGAGCAGTACTTC
CDR3: CASSVQRESEQYF

V: TRBV7-2
D: TRBD2
J: TRBJ2-3
size: once
DNA: TGTGCCAGCAGCTTAGCCCCTACCGGTAGCGGGAGGAGGGGAGATACGCAGTATTTT
CDR3: CASSLAPTGSGRRGDTQYF

V: TRBV7-2
D: .
J: TRBJ2-7
size: .
DNA: TGTGCCAGCAGCCCTGGCGGGTTCCGCGGGACCGTGGGGGAGCAGTACTTC
CDR3: CASSPGGFRGTVGEQYF

V: TRBV4-1
D: .
J: TRBJ2-1
size: few
DNA: TGCGCCAGCAGCCAAGGAGGGTTGGGATACAATGAGCAGTTCTTC
CDR3: CASSQGGLGYNEQFF

V: TRBV7-2
D: .
J: TRBJ1-1
size: .
DNA: TGTGCCAGCAGCTTAGTTAGGTCCTCAGCTTTCTTT
CDR3: CASSLVRSSAFF

V: TRBV7-3
D: .
J: TRBJ2-1
size: .
DNA: TGTGCCAGCAGCGCCTACGGGGGTGAGCAGTTCTTC
CDR3: CASSAYGGEQFF

V: TRBV19
D: .
J: TRBJ1-6
size: .
DNA: TGTGCCAGTAGTATAATGGTCAACTCCTATAATTCACCCCTCCACTTT
CDR3: CASSIMVNSYNSPLHF

V: TRBV28
D: .
J: TRBJ1-2
size: .
DNA: TGTGCCAGCACGGAGGGTGGTTCTAACTATGGCTACACCTTC
CDR3: CASTEGGSNYGYTF

V: TRBV4-1
D: .
J: TRBJ2-3
size: once
DNA: TGCGCCAGCAGCCAAGGGGTTGATACGCAGTATTTT
CDR3: CASSQGVDTQYF

V: TRBV7-2
D: TRBD2
J: TRBJ2-7
size: .
DNA: TGTGCCAGCAGCTTAGGAGGGACTAGCGGGAGGGGGACCTACGAGCAGTACTTC
CDR3: CASSLGGTSGRGTYEQYF

V: TRBV19
D: .
J: TRBJ1-5
size: .
DNA: TGTGCCAGTAGTCGGGGACCCGGTAGCAATCAGCCCCAGCATTTT
CDR3: CASSRGPGSNQPQHF

V: TRBV10-3
D: .
J: TRBJ2-1
size: .
DNA: TGTGCCATCAGTGCGACACAGGGCCTGGAAAACAATGAGCAGTTCTTC
CDR3: CAISATQGLENNEQFF

V: TRBV5-5
D: .
J: TRBJ2-5
size: .
DNA: TGTGCCAGCAGCTTGGGCACCTCGACGGAGACCCAGTACTTC
CDR3: CASSLGTSTETQYF

V: TRBV28
D: TRBD1
J: TRBJ2-3
size: .
DNA: TGTGCCAGCAGTGAGGGAGGACAGGGGATAGATACGCAGTATTTT
CDR3: CASSEGGQGIDTQYF

V: TRBV18
D: .
J: TRBJ2-5
size: .
DNA: TGTGCCAGCTCACCTCGAGGGACGGAGACCCAGTACTTC
CDR3: CASSPRGTETQYF

V: TRBV15
D: TRBD2
J: TRBJ2-7
size: .
DNA: TGTGCCACCACGCCTGGGGCGGGAGCCCAATACGAGCAGTACTTC
CDR3: CATTPGAGAQYEQYF

V: TRBV18
D: .
J: TRBJ1-1
size: .
DNA: TGTGCCAGCTCACCACCGTCTCTGAACACTGAAGCTTTCTTT
CDR3: CASSPPSLNTEAFF